This T cell receptor beta chain is drawn from a study of identical twins. The CDR3 runs 14 residues. V was clipped by 3 bases and J by 4 bases, with 15 bases between them. The germline V gene has CDR1 DFQATT and CDR2 SNEGSKA (reference sequence). Study-wide results and caveats: Among monozygotic twins, out-of-frame TCR alpha sharing exceeded what models predicted. Researchers reported weaker excess twin sharing in beta out-of-frame sequences. Twin-shared out-of-frame alpha sequences were enriched for low generation probability.

For this clonotype: Its antigen remains unknown.

From the 5' RACE reads, TCRdb called clonotypes with MiXCR, one entry per CDR3 protein. The sample includes approximately 1.8 million distinct CDR3 sequences, around 29% of them seen just once. This receptor was taken from a newborn girl in good health. Sequencing was carried out using cord blood. The gene calls are TRBV20-1 and TRBJ1-1; TRBD1 is a possible D gene (5 bases). CDR3 amino acids: CSASGVQGSTEAFF. The CDR3 coding sequence is TGCAGTGCTAGCGGTGTGCAGGGATCCACTGAAGCTTTCTTT.